This record looks at one T cell receptor beta chain sequence and its context. Its antigen remains unknown. Vbeta (60) and Jbeta (13) primers were used in the PCR. Produced via immunoSEQ multiplex PCR; TCRdb's table is partial and in-frame only. There are 90,000 to 100,000 clones in the sample; 74% occur only once, and approximately 2% lies in the top ten. The length of the CDR3 is 14 residues. Trimming cost V 1 base and J 4 bases, with 11 bases left between them. Germline assignment: CDR1 LNHDA and CDR2 SQIVND (reference sequence). The sample originates from a study of cytomegalovirus exposure and HLA in healthy donors. Overall study: An early release of data contained about 85 million unique TCRs, which came from HLA-typed donors.

Regarding the study as a whole: Evidence from a later analysis indicated that most CMV-associated TCR beta chains looked HLA-restricted.

This sequence was found in a male donor in good health and CMV-seronegative. V and J are TRBV19 and TRBJ2-7, with a possible D match to TRBD1 (5 bases). Material: PBMCs. The CDR3 spells CASSIGAQGYEQYF. The CDR3, as DNA: TGTGCCAGTAGTATAGGAGCTCAGGGATACGAGCAGTACTTC.